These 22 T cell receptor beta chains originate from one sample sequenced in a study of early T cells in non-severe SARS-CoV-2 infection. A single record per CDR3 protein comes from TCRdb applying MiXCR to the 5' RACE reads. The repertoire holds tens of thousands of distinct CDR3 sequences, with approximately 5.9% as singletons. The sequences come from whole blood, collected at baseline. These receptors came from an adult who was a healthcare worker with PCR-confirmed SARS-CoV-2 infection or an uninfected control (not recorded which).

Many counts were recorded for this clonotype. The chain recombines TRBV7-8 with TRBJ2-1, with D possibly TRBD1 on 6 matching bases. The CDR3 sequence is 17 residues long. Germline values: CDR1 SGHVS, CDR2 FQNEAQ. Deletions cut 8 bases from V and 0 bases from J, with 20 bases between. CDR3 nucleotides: TGTGCCAGCCGCCTAGGAAGAGCGGACAGCTCCTACAATGAGCAGTTCTTC. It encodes CASRLGRADSSYNEQFF.

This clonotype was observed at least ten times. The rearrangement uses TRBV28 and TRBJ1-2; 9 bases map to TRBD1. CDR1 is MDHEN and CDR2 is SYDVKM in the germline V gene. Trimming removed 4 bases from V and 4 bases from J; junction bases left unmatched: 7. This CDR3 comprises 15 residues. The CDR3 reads CASSSGLGQGYGYTF. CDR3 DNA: TGTGCCAGCAGTTCAGGTTTGGGACAGGGCTATGGCTACACCTTC.

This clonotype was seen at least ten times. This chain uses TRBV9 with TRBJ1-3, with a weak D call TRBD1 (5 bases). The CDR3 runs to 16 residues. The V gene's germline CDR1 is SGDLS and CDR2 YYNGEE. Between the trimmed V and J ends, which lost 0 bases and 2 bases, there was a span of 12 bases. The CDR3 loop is CASSVDQGGAGNTIYF. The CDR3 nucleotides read TGTGCCAGCAGCGTAGACCAGGGAGGGGCTGGAAACACCATATATTTT.

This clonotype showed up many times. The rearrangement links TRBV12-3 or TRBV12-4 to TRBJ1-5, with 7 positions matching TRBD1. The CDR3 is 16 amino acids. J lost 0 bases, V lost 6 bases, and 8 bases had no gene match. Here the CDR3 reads CASSLLGTASNQPQHF. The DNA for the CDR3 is TGTGCCAGCAGCCTTTTGGGGACAGCTAGCAATCAGCCCCAGCATTTT.

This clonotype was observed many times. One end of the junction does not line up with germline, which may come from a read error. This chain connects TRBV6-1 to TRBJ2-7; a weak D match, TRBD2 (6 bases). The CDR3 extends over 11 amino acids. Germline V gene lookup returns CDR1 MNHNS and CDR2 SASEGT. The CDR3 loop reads CASSEAGRSHF. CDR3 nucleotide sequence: TGTGCCAGCAGTGAAGCGGGGAGGTCTCACTTC.

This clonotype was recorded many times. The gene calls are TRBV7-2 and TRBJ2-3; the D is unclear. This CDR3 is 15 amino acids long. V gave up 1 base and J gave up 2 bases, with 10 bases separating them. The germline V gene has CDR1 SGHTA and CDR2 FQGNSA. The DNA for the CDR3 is TGTGCCAGCAGCTTAGTCAGTAGGATCACAGATACGCAGTATTTT. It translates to CASSLVSRITDTQYF.

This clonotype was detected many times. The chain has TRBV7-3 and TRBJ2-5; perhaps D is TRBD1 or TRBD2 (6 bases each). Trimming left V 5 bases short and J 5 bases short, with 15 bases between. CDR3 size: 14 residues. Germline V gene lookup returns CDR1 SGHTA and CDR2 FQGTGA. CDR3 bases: TGTGCCAGCAGCCCAAAAACGGGGGCGGAGACCCAGTACTTC. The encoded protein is CASSPKTGAETQYF.

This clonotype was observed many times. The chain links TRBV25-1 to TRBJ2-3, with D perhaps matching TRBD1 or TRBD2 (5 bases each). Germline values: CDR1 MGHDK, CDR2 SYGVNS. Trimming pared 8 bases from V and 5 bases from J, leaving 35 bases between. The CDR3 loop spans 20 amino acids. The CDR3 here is CASSQAPARPGREEIDTQYF. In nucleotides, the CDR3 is TGTGCCAGCTCCCAGGCCCCCGCCCGACCGGGACGAGAGGAAATAGATACGCAGTATTTT. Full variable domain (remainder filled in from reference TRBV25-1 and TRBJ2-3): EADIYQTPRYLVIGTGKKITLECSQTMGHDKMYWYQQDPGMELHLIHYSYGVNSTEKGDLSSESTVSRIRTEHFPLTLESARPSHTSQYLCASSQAPARPGREEIDTQYFGPGTRLTVL.

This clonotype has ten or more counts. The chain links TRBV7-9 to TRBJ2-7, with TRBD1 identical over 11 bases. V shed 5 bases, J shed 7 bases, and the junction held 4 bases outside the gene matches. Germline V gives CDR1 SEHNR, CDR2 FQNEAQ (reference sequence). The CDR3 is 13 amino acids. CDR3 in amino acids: CASSPGQGEEQYF. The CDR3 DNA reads TGTGCCAGCAGCCCGGGACAGGGGGAGGAGCAGTACTTC. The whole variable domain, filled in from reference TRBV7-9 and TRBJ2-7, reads DTGVSQNPRHKITKRGQNVTFRCDPISEHNRLYWYRQTLGQGPEFLTYFQNEAQLEKSRLLSDRFSAERPKGSFSTLEIQRTEQGDSAMYLCASSPGQGEEQYFGPGTRLTVT.

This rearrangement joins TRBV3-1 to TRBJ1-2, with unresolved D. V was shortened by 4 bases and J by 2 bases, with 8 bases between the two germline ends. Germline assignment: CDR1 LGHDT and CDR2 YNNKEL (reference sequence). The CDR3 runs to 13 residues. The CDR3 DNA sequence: TGTGCCAGCAGCCGAGGAGTCAACTATGGCTACACCTTC. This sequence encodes CASSRGVNYGYTF.

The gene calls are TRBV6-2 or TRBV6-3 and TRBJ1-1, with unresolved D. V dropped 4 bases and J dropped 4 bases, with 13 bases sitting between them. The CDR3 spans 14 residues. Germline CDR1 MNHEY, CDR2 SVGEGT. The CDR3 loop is CASSSLMRGTEAFF. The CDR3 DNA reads TGTGCCAGCAGTTCCCTTATGCGCGGCACTGAAGCTTTCTTT.

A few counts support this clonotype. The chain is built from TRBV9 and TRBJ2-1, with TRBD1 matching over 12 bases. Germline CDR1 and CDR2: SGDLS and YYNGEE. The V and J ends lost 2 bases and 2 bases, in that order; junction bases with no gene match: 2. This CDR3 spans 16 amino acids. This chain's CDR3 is CASSVGTGGPYNEQFF. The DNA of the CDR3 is TGTGCCAGCAGCGTGGGGACAGGGGGCCCCTACAATGAGCAGTTCTTC.

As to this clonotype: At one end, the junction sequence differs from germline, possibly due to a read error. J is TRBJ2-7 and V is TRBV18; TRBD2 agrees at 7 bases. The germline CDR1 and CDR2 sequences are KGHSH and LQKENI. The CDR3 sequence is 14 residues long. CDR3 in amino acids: CVSSPRGESHEQYF. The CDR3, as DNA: TGTGTCAGCTCACCCCGGGGGGAATCCCACGAGCAGTACTTC.

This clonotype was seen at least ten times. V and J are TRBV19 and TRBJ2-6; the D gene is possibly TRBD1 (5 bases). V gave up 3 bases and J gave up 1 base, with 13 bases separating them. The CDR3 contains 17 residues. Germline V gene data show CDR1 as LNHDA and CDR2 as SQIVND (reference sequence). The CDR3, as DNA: TGTGCCAGTAGTATCCGACACGCAGGGTCTGGGGCCAACGTCCTGACTTTC. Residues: CASSIRHAGSGANVLTF.

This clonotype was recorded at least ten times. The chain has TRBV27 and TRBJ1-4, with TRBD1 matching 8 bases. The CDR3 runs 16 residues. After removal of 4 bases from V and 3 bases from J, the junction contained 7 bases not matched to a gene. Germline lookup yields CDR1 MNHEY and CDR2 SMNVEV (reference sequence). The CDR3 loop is CASSSRQGRANEKLFF. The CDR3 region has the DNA TGTGCCAGCAGTTCACGACAGGGGCGTGCTAATGAAAAACTGTTTTTT.

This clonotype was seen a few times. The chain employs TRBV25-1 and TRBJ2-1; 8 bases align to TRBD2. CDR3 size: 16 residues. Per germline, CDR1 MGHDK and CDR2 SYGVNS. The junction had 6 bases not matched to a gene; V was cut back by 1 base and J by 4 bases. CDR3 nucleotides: TGTGCCAGCAGTGAATCAGCCAGCGGGGGTTACAATGAGCAGTTCTTC. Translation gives CASSESASGGYNEQFF.

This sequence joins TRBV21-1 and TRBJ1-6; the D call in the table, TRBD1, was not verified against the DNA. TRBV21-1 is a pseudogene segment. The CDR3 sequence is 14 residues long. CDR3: CASSIAGFNSPLHF. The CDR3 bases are TGTGCCAGCAGCATTGCAGGGTTTAATTCACCCCTCCACTTT.

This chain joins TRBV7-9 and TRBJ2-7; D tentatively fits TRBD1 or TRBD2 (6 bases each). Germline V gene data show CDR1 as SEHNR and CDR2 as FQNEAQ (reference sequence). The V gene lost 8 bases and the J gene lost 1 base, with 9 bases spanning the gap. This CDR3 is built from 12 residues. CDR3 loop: CASEGGSYEQYF. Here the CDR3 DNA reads TGTGCCAGCGAGGGGGGATCCTACGAGCAGTACTTC.

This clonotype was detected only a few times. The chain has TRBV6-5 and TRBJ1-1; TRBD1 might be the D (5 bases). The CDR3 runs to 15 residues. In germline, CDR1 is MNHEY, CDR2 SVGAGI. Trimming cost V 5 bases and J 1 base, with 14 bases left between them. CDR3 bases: TGTGCCAGCAGTGAACCGGGACTGTCGAACACTGAAGCTTTCTTT. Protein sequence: CASSEPGLSNTEAFF.

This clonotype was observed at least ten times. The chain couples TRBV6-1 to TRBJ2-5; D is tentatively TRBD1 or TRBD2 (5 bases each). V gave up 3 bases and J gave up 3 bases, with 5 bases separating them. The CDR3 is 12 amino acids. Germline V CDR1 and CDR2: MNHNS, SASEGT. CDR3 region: CASSEGEETQYF. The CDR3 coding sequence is TGTGCCAGCAGTGAGGGGGAAGAGACCCAGTACTTC.

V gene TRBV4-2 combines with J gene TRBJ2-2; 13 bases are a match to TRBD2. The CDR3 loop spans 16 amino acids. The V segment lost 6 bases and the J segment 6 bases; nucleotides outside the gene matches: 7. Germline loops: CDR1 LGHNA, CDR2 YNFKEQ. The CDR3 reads CASSYGLAGASGELFF. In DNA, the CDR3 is TGTGCCAGCAGTTACGGACTAGCGGGAGCATCCGGGGAGCTGTTTTTT.

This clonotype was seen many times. Here the CDR3 reads CASRRDRGDGTLHF. CDR3 bases: TGCGCCAGTCGGAGAGACAGGGGGGATGGGACCCTCCACTTT. V is TRBV5-1 and J is TRBJ1-6, with TRBD1 identical over 9 bases. The CDR3 spans 14 residues. Germline loops: CDR1 SGHRS, CDR2 YFSETQ. The J segment lost 14 bases and the V segment lost 8 bases, leaving 14 bases of the junction unmatched.